A selection of T cell receptor beta chains follows, all from one sample in a study of blood T cell repertoires in COVID-19. Generated by immunoSEQ multiplex PCR, the TCRdb table keeps only in-frame clones and is missing some. Here the sample spans about 200,000 clones, 88% being singletons. Sequencing used peripheral blood. These TCRs come from a man between 40 and 49 years old with active or convalescent COVID-19. The CDR3 runs from the conserved cysteine through the conserved F or W. A D gene is named only where the DNA matches it firmly. The size entry is marked missing in some rows and otherwise reads once, few, many or a size class.

j_gene | abundance | d_gene | v_gene | CDR3aa | CDR3nt
TRBJ1-4 | - | - | TRBV5-1 | CASSLSGGTNEKLFF | TGCGCCAGCAGCTTGTCAGGTGGAACTAATGAAAAACTGTTTTTT
TRBJ1-5 | - | - | TRBV23-1 | CASSPPGTLNQPQHF | TGCGCCAGCAGTCCTCCCGGGACTCTCAATCAGCCCCAGCATTTT
TRBJ1-4 | - | - | TRBV12-3/TRBV12-4 | CASSFRAGEKLFF | TGTGCCAGCAGTTTCAGGGCAGGAGAAAAACTGTTTTTT
TRBJ1-2 | - | TRBD1 | TRBV7-9 | CASSSADRGYGYTF | TGTGCCAGCAGCTCGGCCGACAGGGGCTATGGCTACACCTTC
TRBJ2-7 | - | - | TRBV19 | CASSIIPSGEQYF | TGTGCCAGTAGTATCATCCCATCAGGGGAGCAGTACTTC
TRBJ1-1 | - | - | TRBV2 | CASKYRTNTEAFF | TGTGCCAGCAAGTACAGAACCAACACTGAAGCTTTCTTT
TRBJ1-1 | - | - | TRBV6-6 | CASRRRQPNTEAFF | TGTGCCAGCAGACGGAGACAGCCGAACACTGAAGCTTTCTTT
TRBJ1-1 | - | TRBD1 | TRBV19 | CASSPGTGAEAFF | TGTGCCAGTAGTCCGGGGACAGGGGCTGAAGCTTTCTTT
TRBJ1-1 | few | - | TRBV6-5 | CASSPRNLNTEAFF | TGTGCCAGCAGTCCGAGAAACCTGAACACTGAAGCTTTCTTT
TRBJ1-4 | - | - | TRBV3-1/TRBV3-2 | CASSQGAGITLF | TGTGCCAGCAGCCAGGGGGCCGGGATTACTCTTTTT
TRBJ2-5 | - | TRBD2 | TRBV19 | CASSWTSGREETQYF | TGTGCCAGTAGTTGGACTAGCGGGAGGGAGGAGACCCAGTACTTC
TRBJ2-5 | - | TRBD1 | TRBV4-1 | CASSQGAEVGFTETQYF | TGCGCCAGCAGTCAGGGGGCGGAGGTTGGGTTTACGGAGACCCAGTACTTC
TRBJ2-7 | many | - | TRBV4-3 | CASSQGQGQSYEQYF | TGCGCCAGCAGCCAAGGGCAGGGACAATCCTACGAGCAGTACTTC
TRBJ1-4 | once | TRBD1 | TRBV5-1 | CASSGGTGARGNEKLFF | TGCGCCAGCAGCGGCGGGACAGGGGCAAGGGGTAATGAAAAACTGTTTTTT
TRBJ1-1 | once | - | TRBV28 | CATIGEVGVEAFF | TGTGCCACCATTGGAGAGGTAGGGGTTGAAGCTTTCTTT